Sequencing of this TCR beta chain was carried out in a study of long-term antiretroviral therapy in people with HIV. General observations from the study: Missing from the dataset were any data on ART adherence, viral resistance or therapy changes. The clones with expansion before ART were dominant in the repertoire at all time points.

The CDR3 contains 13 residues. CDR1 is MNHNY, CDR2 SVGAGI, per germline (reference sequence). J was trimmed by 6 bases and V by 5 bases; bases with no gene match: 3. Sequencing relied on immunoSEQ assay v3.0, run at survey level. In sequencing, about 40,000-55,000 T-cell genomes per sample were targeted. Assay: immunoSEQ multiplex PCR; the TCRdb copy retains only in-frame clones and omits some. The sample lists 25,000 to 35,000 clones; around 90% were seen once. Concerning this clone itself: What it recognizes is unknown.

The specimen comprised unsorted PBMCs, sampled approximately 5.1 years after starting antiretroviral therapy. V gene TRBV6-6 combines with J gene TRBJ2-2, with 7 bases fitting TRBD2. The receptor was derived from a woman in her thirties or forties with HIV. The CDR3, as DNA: TGTGCCAGCAGTGTCGGGAGGTCCGGGGAGCTGTTTTTT. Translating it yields CASSVGRSGELFF.